Sequencing of this T cell receptor beta chain was carried out in a study of T cells in Graves' hyperthyroidism and ophthalmopathy. Cells are PBMCs isolated from more than 8.5 ml of fresh blood. Between the trimmed V and J ends, which lost 6 bases and 0 bases, there was a span of 14 bases. CDR3 size: 16 residues. Amplification of TCR beta CDR3 regions was performed using RNA transcripts as template. With the HTBI primer set, the TCR CDR3 went through a first round of RT-PCR. Via MiXCR, TCRdb re-called the multiplex PCR reads, giving one row per CDR3 protein. In the table there are around 420,000 distinct CDR3 sequences, 15% to 18% of which are singletons.

The receptor was derived from a woman under 30 with Graves' hyperthyroidism. The sample was blood. The chain links TRBV12-3 or TRBV12-4 to TRBJ2-2, with D possibly TRBD1 on 6 matching bases. CDR3 residues: CASRRAQGSNTGELFF. For the CDR3, the DNA is TGTGCCAGCAGGCGAGCACAGGGTTCGAACACCGGGGAGCTGTTTTTT.